This T cell receptor (beta chain) came from a study of TIL therapy for anti-PD-1-resistant metastatic lung cancer. Study at large: Patients then received nivolumab; progressors got lymphodepletion, TIL and IL-2. Whole-study findings and limits: Treatment-naive, never-smoker and oncogene-addicted patients were overrepresented in this highly selected cohort.

Sequencing used immunoSEQ v3. Survey-level samples got 2 million or so read pairs; deep-level samples got roughly 4.5-6 million. The table came from immunoSEQ multiplex PCR; TCRdb's copy has only in-frame clones and leaves some out. The data contain roughly 57,000 clones, roughly four fifths of them seen just once; the ten biggest clones take up roughly 3%. Details on this clone: As yet, its antigen is unknown.

As for time point: pre-treatment sample, taken before nivolumab and TIL therapy. This CDR3 region has 13 residues. Trimming took off 9 bases at V and 0 bases at J, with 11 bases between the two ends. This TCR derives from a person between 25 and 79 years old with non-small cell lung cancer. J is TRBJ2-5 and V is TRBV12-3 or TRBV12-4; weak D call: TRBD2 (7 bases). The sequences come from blood, collected at baseline. The CDR3 DNA reads TGTGCCAGACCGCGGGGGCACCAAGAGACCCAGTACTTC. Translated, it gives CARPRGHQETQYF.